This T cell receptor beta chain derives from a study of blood T cell repertoires in COVID-19. Study at large: From T cells, B-cell-depleted T cells, or PBMCs came the material, which was cDNA or gDNA.

Authors' methods: It was from reference gene primer amplification that nucleated cell counts were estimated. TCRdb's copy holds only in-frame clones and misses some; the assay was immunoSEQ multiplex PCR. V, J and clone size derive from that table, while D and trimming were established from the DNA sequence. The sample yields almost 250,000 clones, 75% to 85% seen once. Germline-derived CDR1 and CDR2 are SGHTA and FQGNSA. The CDR3 is 14 amino acids. V shed 4 bases and J shed 2 bases, with 10 bases lying between them. Cohorts were assigned according to the clinical history that participants reported. The chain joins TRBV7-2 to TRBJ2-3; D may be TRBD2 (5 bases). Material: PBMCs or T cells enriched from blood (not recorded which). The source is a woman aged 45-59 years with acute COVID-19. In DNA, the CDR3 is TGTGCCAGCAGCTCCGGGATATTCACAGATACGCAGTATTTT. As protein: CASSSGIFTDTQYF.